The 29 T cell receptor beta chains below were found in one sample sequenced in a study of blood T cell repertoires in COVID-19. The protocol was immunoSEQ multiplex PCR, while the TCRdb copy is restricted to in-frame clones and leaves out a portion. The data contain 150,000 to 200,000 clones, roughly 83% of them singletons. The sequenced sample consisted of peripheral blood. These receptors originate from a human donor in a cohort sampled during active COVID-19.

CDR3 coding DNA: TGTGCCAGCAGCCAAGGCCTGGGAGGATCCAATGAAAAACTGTTTTTT. Amino acid sequence: CASSQGLGGSNEKLFF. The chain joins TRBV3-1 (or the pseudogene TRBV3-2) to TRBJ1-4; no firm D call. CDR1 and CDR2 (germline): LGHDT, YNNKEL (reference sequence). V lost 1 base and J 5 bases, leaving 14 bases between the germline ends. The CDR3 spans 16 residues.

The genes are TRBV5-5 and TRBJ2-1; 9 nucleotides line up with TRBD2. CDR1 is SGHKS, CDR2 YYEKEE, per germline (reference sequence). The CDR3 loop spans 15 amino acids. The V and J ends lost 4 bases and 10 bases, in that order; junction bases with no gene match: 12. CDR3 amino acids: CASSRSPSGESEQFF. The CDR3 coding sequence is TGTGCCAGCAGCCGGAGTCCTAGCGGGGAAAGCGAGCAGTTCTTC. The complete variable domain, with remaining parts taken from reference TRBV5-5 and TRBJ2-1, reads DAGVTQSPTHLIKTRGQQVTLRCSPISGHKSVSWYQQVLGQGPQFIFQYYEKEERGRGNFPDRFSARQFPNYSSELNVNALLLGDSALYLCASSRSPSGESEQFFGPGTRLTVL.

V gene TRBV21-1 combines with J gene TRBJ1-4. TRBV21-1 is shown as a pseudogene. The CDR3 consists of 17 residues. CDR3 sequence: CASSKQPPGKSGEKLFF. In DNA form, the CDR3 reads TGTGCCAGCAGCAAGCAACCCCCGGGGAAGAGCGGTGAAAAACTGTTTTTT.

This clone came up once. The chain links TRBV28 to TRBJ1-5, with 7 positions matching TRBD1. Germline-derived CDR1 and CDR2 are MDHEN and SYDVKM. The J segment lost 2 bases and the V segment lost 2 bases, leaving 9 bases of the junction unmatched. The CDR3 covers 17 residues. CDR3 nucleotide sequence: TGTGCCAGCAGTTTAGGAATGACAGGGTGGGGCAATCAGCCCCAGCATTTT. It specifies CASSLGMTGWGNQPQHF.

The rearrangement links TRBV21-1 to TRBJ2-7; the tabulated D call, TRBD2, remains unverified against the DNA. TRBV21-1 counts as a pseudogene. The CDR3 is 12 residues long. CDR3 amino acids: CASSKGEANRYF. DNA for the CDR3: TGTGCCAGCAGCAAAGGGGAGGCTAACCGGTACTTC.

This clone was counted once. A much larger clone is a single base away; this may be a read error. The sample holds other DNA sequences that translate to the same CDR3. The chain combines TRBV3-1 (or the pseudogene TRBV3-2) with TRBJ2-1, with TRBD2 matching over 10 bases. The CDR3 loop spans 15 amino acids. V trimming: 1 base; J trimming: 7 bases; junction bases outside the gene matches: 4. The germline CDR1 and CDR2 sequences are LGHDT and YNNKEL (reference sequence). The CDR3 DNA reads as TGTGCCAGCAGCCAAGCCAGCGGGGGGGCAAATGAGCAGTTCTTC. This codes for CASSQASGGANEQFF.

The genes are TRBV4-1 and TRBJ2-1; 8 bases map to TRBD2. The trim removed 6 bases at V and 0 bases at J, leaving 7 bases unmatched. The germline CDR1 and CDR2 sequences are MGHRA and YSYEKL. The CDR3 is 16 amino acids. The CDR3 DNA is TGCGCCAGCAGGCCTTTAGCGGGGCTCTCCTACAATGAGCAGTTCTTC. It yields the protein CASRPLAGLSYNEQFF.

The chain uses TRBV28 and TRBJ2-1; no clear D gene. From germline, CDR1 is MDHEN and CDR2 SYDVKM. V lost 7 bases and J lost 5, with 15 bases in between. This CDR3 region has 14 residues. CDR3 DNA sequence: TGTGCCAGCAAGCCAATCGGTAGAGACAATGAGCAGTTCTTC. Residues: CASKPIGRDNEQFF.

The chain carries TRBV19 and TRBJ2-7; 9 nucleotides line up with TRBD1. CDR3 length: 16 amino acids. The germline V gene has CDR1 LNHDA and CDR2 SQIVND (reference sequence). Trimming at V came to 3 bases and at J to 10 bases, leaving 16 bases not matched to a gene. This CDR3 reads CASSIRWSGQGQLQYF. The CDR3 bases are TGTGCCAGTAGTATTCGGTGGTCGGGACAGGGTCAATTACAGTACTTC.

This sequence joins TRBV6-2 or TRBV6-3 and TRBJ1-4; D gene uncertain. Germline CDR1 reads MNHEY; CDR2 reads SVGEGT. V gave up 5 bases and J gave up 11 bases, with 9 bases separating them. The CDR3 sequence is 11 residues long. In DNA form, the CDR3 reads TGTGCCAGCAGTCAACAGCGGAAACTGTTTTTT. Its translation: CASSQQRKLFF.

The chain links TRBV11-1 to TRBJ1-1, with 7 bases that match TRBD1. Per germline, CDR1 SGHAT and CDR2 FQDESV (reference sequence). J lost 0 bases, V lost 6 bases, and 7 bases had no gene match. This CDR3 is 15 amino acids long. CDR3 DNA: TGTGCCAGCAGGCAGACAGGGCCCATGAACACTGAAGCTTTCTTT. Its protein is CASRQTGPMNTEAFF.

This chain joins TRBV6-6 and TRBJ1-1; D gene unclear. The CDR3 extends over 14 amino acids. Trimming took off 2 bases at V and 4 bases at J, with 11 bases between the two ends. Germline V CDR1 and CDR2: MNHNY, SVGAGI (reference sequence). CDR3 sequence (DNA): TGTGCCAGCAGTTACCAGGTAGGCAGCACTGAAGCTTTCTTT. Translated: CASSYQVGSTEAFF.

The chain employs TRBV18 and TRBJ2-6; D gene ambiguous. V dropped 1 base and J dropped 2 bases, with 9 bases sitting between them. This CDR3 has 16 residues. CDR1 KGHSH and CDR2 LQKENI come from the germline V gene. CDR3 nucleotides: TGTGCCAGCTCACCACTGGCAGCGACTGGGGCCAACGTCCTGACTTTC. Amino acids: CASSPLAATGANVLTF.

The chain carries TRBV4-3 and TRBJ2-1; 8 nucleotides agree with TRBD2. Per germline, CDR1 LGHNA and CDR2 YSLEER. The CDR3 has 14 amino acids. J gave up 7 bases and V 3 bases, and 5 bases lay outside the gene matches. The CDR3 spells CASSHPGRGNEQFF. In DNA, the CDR3 is TGCGCCAGCAGCCATCCCGGGAGGGGGAATGAGCAGTTCTTC.

The chain has TRBV29-1 and TRBJ2-1; perhaps TRBD2 as D (6 bases). This CDR3 region has 15 residues. The germline V gene encodes CDR1 SQVTM and CDR2 ANQGSEA. The V end was cut by 6 bases, the J end by 6 bases, with 21 bases between. In DNA, the CDR3 is TGCAGCGTCTCCCCAAGGGGCGGGAATCGCAATGAGCAGTTCTTC. Its protein is CSVSPRGGNRNEQFF.

The V call is TRBV6-5, the J call TRBJ2-7; maybe TRBD1 (6 bases). V was clipped by 0 bases and J by 2 bases, with 14 bases between them. CDR3 size: 16 residues. CDR1 and CDR2 (germline): MNHEY, SVGAGI. CDR3 residues: CASSYSMQGRAYEQYF. Written as DNA, the CDR3 is TGTGCCAGCAGTTACTCGATGCAGGGGCGAGCCTACGAGCAGTACTTC.

This chain joins TRBV18 and TRBJ1-1; 7 positions agree with TRBD1. V shed 4 bases and J 2 bases; nucleotides not matched to a gene: 10. The CDR3 is 16 residues long. Germline loops: CDR1 KGHSH, CDR2 LQKENI. In DNA, the CDR3 is TGTGCCAGCTCACTCGACAGGGTTTCTACTAACACTGAAGCTTTCTTT. Translated, it gives CASSLDRVSTNTEAFF.

This chain connects TRBV29-1 to TRBJ2-7; 10 bases align to TRBD2. V was clipped by 4 bases and J by 5 bases; unmatched bases: 8. Germline CDR1 SQVTM, CDR2 ANQGSEA. The CDR3 has 14 residues. CDR3 DNA: TGCAGCGTTGCCCAGCTAGCGGGAGTACACGAGCAGTACTTC. Its protein product is CSVAQLAGVHEQYF.

The chain combines TRBV18 with TRBJ1-4; no firm D call. The germline gives CDR1 KGHSH, CDR2 LQKENI. V gave up 2 bases and J gave up 2 bases, with 6 bases separating them. This CDR3 contains 14 residues. This CDR3 is CASSPISTNEKLFF. For the CDR3, the DNA is TGTGCCAGCTCACCAATCAGTACTAATGAAAAACTGTTTTTT.

This clone has only one observation. The rearrangement links TRBV19 to TRBJ1-3; no clear D. The ends were cut back, 4 bases at V and 4 bases at J, with 11 bases in the middle. The CDR3 runs to 14 residues. Germline CDR1 LNHDA, CDR2 SQIVND (reference sequence). The CDR3 DNA reads TGTGCCAGTAGTACGAGGCGCGTAGGAAACACCATATATTTT. Its translation is CASSTRRVGNTIYF.

The chain links TRBV24-1 to TRBJ2-5; 8 bases line up with TRBD1. The CDR3 has 15 residues. Looked up from germline, CDR1 is KGHDR and CDR2 is SFDVKD. The V and J ends lost 5 bases and 1 base, in that order; junction bases with no gene match: 5. As DNA, the CDR3 is TGTGCCACCAGTGCCCGGGACAGGAGCCAAGAGACCCAGTACTTC. It specifies CATSARDRSQETQYF.

The chain recombines TRBV4-3 with TRBJ2-7; D is perhaps TRBD1 (5 bases). Germline-derived CDR1 and CDR2 are LGHNA and YSLEER. The CDR3 loop spans 14 amino acids. V was trimmed by 0 bases and J by 0 bases, leaving 6 bases between them. CDR3 sequence reads: CASSQEDSSYEQYF. The CDR3 coding sequence is TGCGCCAGCAGCCAAGAAGACAGCTCCTACGAGCAGTACTTC.

The V gene is TRBV28, the J gene TRBJ2-7; TRBD1 matches 8 bases. J gave up 2 bases and V 4 bases, and 10 bases lay outside the gene matches. CDR3 size: 16 residues. The germline V gene encodes CDR1 MDHEN and CDR2 SYDVKM. CDR3 region: CASSSPTGGFTYEQYF. The CDR3 coding sequence is TGTGCCAGCAGTTCACCAACAGGGGGGTTTACCTACGAGCAGTACTTC.

CDR3 DNA: TGCGCCAGCAGCTTGGGGGGAAGGAGGATCTCCTACGAGCAGTACTTC. This gives the protein CASSLGGRRISYEQYF. The chain uses TRBV5-1 and TRBJ2-7, with a possible D match to TRBD2 (5 bases). Trimming pared 0 bases from V and 0 bases from J, leaving 13 bases between. CDR1 and CDR2 from the germline V gene are SGHRS and YFSETQ. CDR3 length: 16 residues.

The chain employs TRBV7-9 and TRBJ2-3, with 10 nucleotides matching TRBD2. J lost 4 bases, V lost 6 bases, and 7 bases had no gene match. This CDR3 has 15 amino acids. CDR1 and CDR2 (germline): SEHNR, FQNEAQ (reference sequence). In DNA form, the CDR3 reads TGTGCCAGCAGAGAAGCGGGGGGGCCCCCAGATACGCAGTATTTT. It is translated as CASREAGGPPDTQYF.

Note on this clone: Additional DNA sequences in this sample encode the identical CDR3. The chain recombines TRBV6-2 or TRBV6-3 with TRBJ2-7, with TRBD1 matching over 8 bases. This CDR3 has 14 amino acids. From germline, CDR1 is MNHEY and CDR2 SVGEGT. V dropped 2 bases and J dropped 2; count of bases not matched to a gene: 2. The CDR3 DNA reads as TGTGCCAGCAGTTACGCACAGGGGGCCTACGAGCAGTACTTC. It yields the protein CASSYAQGAYEQYF.

This CDR3 reads CSVELTSGAYEQYF. CDR3 DNA sequence: TGCAGCGTTGAGTTGACTAGCGGAGCCTACGAGCAGTACTTC. The rearrangement uses TRBV29-1 and TRBJ2-7, with TRBD2 matching 9 bases. Trimming cost V 3 bases and J 2 bases; bases outside gene matches: 5. This CDR3 has 14 amino acids. CDR1 is SQVTM, CDR2 ANQGSEA, per germline.

The chain links TRBV9 to TRBJ1-1, with 8 positions matching TRBD1. The trim removed 4 bases at V and 1 base at J, leaving 3 bases unmatched. The germline V gene encodes CDR1 SGDLS and CDR2 YYNGEE. The CDR3 totals 14 residues. CDR3 region: CASSSGQANTEAFF. CDR3 bases: TGTGCCAGCAGCTCGGGACAGGCGAACACTGAAGCTTTCTTT.

The chain joins TRBV3-1 (or the pseudogene TRBV3-2) to TRBJ1-3; the D gene is possibly TRBD1 (6 bases). V lost 1 base, J lost 0 bases, and 19 bases lay in between. Germline lookup yields CDR1 LGHDT and CDR2 YNNKEL (reference sequence). This CDR3 region has 19 residues. CDR3 loop: CASSQALSPGDYSGNTIYF. The DNA of the CDR3 is TGTGCCAGCAGCCAAGCTTTGAGTCCAGGGGACTACTCTGGAAACACCATATATTTT.